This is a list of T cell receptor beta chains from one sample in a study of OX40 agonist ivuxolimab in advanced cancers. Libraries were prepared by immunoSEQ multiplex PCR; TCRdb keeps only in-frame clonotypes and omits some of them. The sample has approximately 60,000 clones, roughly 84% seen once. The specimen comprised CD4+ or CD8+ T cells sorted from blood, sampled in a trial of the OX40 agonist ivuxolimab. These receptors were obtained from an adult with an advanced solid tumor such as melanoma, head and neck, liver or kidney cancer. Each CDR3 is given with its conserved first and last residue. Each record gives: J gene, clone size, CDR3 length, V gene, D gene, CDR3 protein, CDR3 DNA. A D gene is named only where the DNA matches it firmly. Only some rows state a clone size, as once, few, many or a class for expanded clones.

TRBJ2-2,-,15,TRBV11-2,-,CASSLPGPTTGELFF,TGTGCCAGCTCCTTACCCGGGCCCACCACCGGGGAGCTGTTTTTT
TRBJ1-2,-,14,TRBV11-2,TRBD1,CASSTTRQGGGYTF,TGTGCCAGCAGCACGACTCGACAGGGTGGTGGCTACACCTTC
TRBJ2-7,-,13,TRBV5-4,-,CASSLNKWGEQYF,TGTGCCAGCAGCTTAAATAAATGGGGCGAGCAGTACTTC
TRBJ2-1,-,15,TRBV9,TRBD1,CASSVEQGSYNEQFF,TGTGCCAGCAGCGTAGAACAGGGGTCCTACAATGAGCAGTTCTTC
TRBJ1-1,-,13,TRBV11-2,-,CASSPQGNTEAFF,TGTGCCAGCAGCCCGCAGGGGAACACTGAAGCTTTCTTT
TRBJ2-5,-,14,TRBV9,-,CASSLTQSGRTQYF,TGTGCCAGCAGCTTAACCCAGTCCGGTCGTACCCAGTACTTC
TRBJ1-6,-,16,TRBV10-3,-,CAINEGVDSAASPLHF,TGTGCCATCAATGAGGGGGTCGACAGTGCGGCTTCACCCCTCCACTTT
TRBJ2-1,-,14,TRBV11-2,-,CASSLGNRRNEQFF,TGTGCCAGCAGCTTAGGCAATAGACGAAATGAGCAGTTCTTC
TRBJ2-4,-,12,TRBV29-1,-,CSVEDSKNIQYF,TGCAGCGTAGAAGACAGCAAAAACATTCAGTACTTC
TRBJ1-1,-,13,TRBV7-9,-,CASSTRTNTEAFF,TGTGCCAGCAGCACCCGGACTAACACTGAAGCTTTCTTT
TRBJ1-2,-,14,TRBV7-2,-,CASSLFGGDYGYTF,TGTGCCAGCAGCTTATTTGGGGGCGACTATGGCTACACCTTC
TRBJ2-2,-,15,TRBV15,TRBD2,CATSIRTGGPGELFF,TGTGCCACCAGCATAAGGACGGGAGGACCTGGGGAGCTGTTTTTT
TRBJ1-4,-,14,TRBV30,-,CAWSTGTGNEKLFF,TGTGCCTGGAGTACGGGGACGGGCAATGAAAAACTGTTTTTT
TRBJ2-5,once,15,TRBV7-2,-,CASSLRQTSWETQYF,TGTGCCAGCAGCTTACGTCAGACCTCCTGGGAGACCCAGTACTTC
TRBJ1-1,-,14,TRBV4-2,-,CASSQDPANTEAFF,TGTGCCAGCAGCCAGGACCCAGCGAACACTGAAGCTTTCTTT
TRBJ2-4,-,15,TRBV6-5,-,CASSYSKVAKNIQYF,TGTGCCAGCAGTTACTCGAAAGTAGCCAAAAACATTCAGTACTTC
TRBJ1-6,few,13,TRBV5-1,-,CASSLVQGGPLHF,TGCGCCAGCAGCTTAGTACAGGGCGGACCCCTCCACTTT